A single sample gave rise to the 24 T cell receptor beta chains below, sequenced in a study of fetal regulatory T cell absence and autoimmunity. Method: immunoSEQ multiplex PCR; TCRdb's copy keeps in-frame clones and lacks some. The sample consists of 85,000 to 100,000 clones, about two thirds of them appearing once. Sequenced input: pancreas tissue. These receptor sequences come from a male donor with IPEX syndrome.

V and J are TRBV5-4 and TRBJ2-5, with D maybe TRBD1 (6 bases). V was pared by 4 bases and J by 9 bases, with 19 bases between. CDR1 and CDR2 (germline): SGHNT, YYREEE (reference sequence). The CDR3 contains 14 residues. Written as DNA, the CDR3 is TGTGCCAGCAGCGACTACACGGGGAAGGGGGCCCAGTACTTC. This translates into CASSDYTGKGAQYF.

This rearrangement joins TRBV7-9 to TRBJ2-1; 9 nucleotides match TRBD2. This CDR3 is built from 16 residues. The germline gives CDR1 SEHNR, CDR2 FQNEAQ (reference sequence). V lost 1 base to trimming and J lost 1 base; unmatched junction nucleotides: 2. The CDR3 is CASSLGLAVSYNEQFF. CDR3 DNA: TGTGCCAGCAGCTTAGGACTAGCGGTTTCCTACAATGAGCAGTTCTTC. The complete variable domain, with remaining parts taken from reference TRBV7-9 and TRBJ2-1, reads DTGVSQNPRHKITKRGQNVTFRCDPISEHNRLYWYRQTLGQGPEFLTYFQNEAQLEKSRLLSDRFSAERPKGSFSTLEIQRTEQGDSAMYLCASSLGLAVSYNEQFFGPGTRLTVL.

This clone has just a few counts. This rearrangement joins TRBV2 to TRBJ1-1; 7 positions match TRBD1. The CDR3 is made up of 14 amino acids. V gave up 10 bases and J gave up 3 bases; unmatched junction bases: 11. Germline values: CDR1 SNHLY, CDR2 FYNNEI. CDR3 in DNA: TGTGCCACCAAAGGGGGCTTGGGGTACACTGAAGCTTTCTTT. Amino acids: CATKGGLGYTEAFF. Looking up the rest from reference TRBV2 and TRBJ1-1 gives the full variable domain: EPEVTQTPSHQVTQMGQEVILRCVPISNHLYFYWYRQILGQKVEFLVSFYNNEISEKSEIFDDQFSVERPDGSNFTLKIRSTKLEDSAMYFCATKGGLGYTEAFFGQGTRLTVV.

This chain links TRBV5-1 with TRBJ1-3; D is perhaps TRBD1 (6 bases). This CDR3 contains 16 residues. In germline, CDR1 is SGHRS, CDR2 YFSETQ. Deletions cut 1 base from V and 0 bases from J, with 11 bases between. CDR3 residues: CASSLSGGLSGNTIYF. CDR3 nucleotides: TGCGCCAGCAGCTTGAGTGGGGGGCTCTCTGGAAACACCATATATTTT.

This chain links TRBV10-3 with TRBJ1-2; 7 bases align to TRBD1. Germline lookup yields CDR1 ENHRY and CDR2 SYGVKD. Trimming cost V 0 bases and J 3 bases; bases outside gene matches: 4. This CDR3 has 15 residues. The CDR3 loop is CAISESQGLDYGYTF. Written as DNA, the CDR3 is TGTGCCATCAGTGAGTCACAGGGGCTTGACTATGGCTACACCTTC.

CDR3 DNA: TGCAGCGTGGGGGCGGGGGGGTTCACTGAAGCTTTCTTT. Translated: CSVGAGGFTEAFF. The rearrangement joins TRBV29-1 to TRBJ1-1; TRBD1 might be the D (6 bases). The CDR3 runs to 13 residues. CDR1 and CDR2 from the germline V gene are SQVTM and ANQGSEA. Trimming took off 6 bases at V and 4 bases at J, with 15 bases between the two ends.

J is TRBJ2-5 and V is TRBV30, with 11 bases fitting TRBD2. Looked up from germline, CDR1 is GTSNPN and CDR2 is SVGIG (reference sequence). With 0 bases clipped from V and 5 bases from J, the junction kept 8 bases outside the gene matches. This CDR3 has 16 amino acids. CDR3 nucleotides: TGTGCCTGGAGTGTACTACTAGCGGGAGCTCGGGAGACCCAGTACTTC. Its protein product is CAWSVLLAGARETQYF.

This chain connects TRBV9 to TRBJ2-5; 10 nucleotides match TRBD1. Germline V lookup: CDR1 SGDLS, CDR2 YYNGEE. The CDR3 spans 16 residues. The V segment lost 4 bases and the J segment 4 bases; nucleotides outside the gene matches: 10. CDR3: CASSQTGTGVRETQYF. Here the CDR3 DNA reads TGTGCCAGCAGCCAGACCGGGACAGGGGTTAGAGAGACCCAGTACTTC.

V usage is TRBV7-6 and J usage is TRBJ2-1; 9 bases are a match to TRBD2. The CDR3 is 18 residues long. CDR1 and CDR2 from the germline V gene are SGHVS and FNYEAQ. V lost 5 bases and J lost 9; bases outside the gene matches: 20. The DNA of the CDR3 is TGTGCCAGCAGCCCGATTACTAGCGGGCTACCCGGGGCCATTGAGCAGTTCTTC. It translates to CASSPITSGLPGAIEQFF. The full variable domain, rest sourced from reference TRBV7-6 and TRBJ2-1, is GAGVSQSPRYKVTKRGQDVALRCDPISGHVSLYWYRQALGQGPEFLTYFNYEAQQDKSGLPNDRFSAERPEGSISTLTIQRTEQRDSAMYRCASSPITSGLPGAIEQFFGPGTRLTVL.

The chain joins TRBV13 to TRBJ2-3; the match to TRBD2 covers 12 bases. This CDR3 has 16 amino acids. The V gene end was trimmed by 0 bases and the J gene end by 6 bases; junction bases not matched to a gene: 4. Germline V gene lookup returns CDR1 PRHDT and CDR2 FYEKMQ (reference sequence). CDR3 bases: TGTGCCAGCAGCTTAGGCCTAGCGGGAGGGCTGGATACGCAGTATTTT. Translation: CASSLGLAGGLDTQYF.

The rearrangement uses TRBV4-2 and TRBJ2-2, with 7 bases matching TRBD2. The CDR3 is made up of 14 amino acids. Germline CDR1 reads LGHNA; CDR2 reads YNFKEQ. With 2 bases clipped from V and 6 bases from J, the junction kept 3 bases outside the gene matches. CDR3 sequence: CASSQLREPGELFF. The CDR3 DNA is TGTGCCAGCAGCCAATTGCGGGAGCCCGGGGAGCTGTTTTTT.

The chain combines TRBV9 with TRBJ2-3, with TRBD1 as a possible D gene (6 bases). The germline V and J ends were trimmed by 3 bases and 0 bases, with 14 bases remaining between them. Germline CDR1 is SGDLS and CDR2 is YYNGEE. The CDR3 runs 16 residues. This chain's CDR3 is CASSAPWGHSTDTQYF. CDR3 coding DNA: TGTGCCAGCAGCGCCCCCTGGGGACATAGCACAGATACGCAGTATTTT.

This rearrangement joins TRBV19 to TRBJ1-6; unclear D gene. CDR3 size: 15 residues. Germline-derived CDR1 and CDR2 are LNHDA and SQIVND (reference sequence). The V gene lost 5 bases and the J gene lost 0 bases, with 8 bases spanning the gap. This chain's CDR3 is CASSSRRSYNSPLHF. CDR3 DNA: TGTGCCAGTAGTTCAAGACGCTCCTATAATTCACCCCTCCACTTT.

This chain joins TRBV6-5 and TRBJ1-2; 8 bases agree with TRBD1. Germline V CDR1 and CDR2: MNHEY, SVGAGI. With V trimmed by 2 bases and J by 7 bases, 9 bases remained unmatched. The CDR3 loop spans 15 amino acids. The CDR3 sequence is CASSYAGQGGSGYTF. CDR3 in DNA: TGTGCCAGCAGTTACGCAGGACAGGGAGGCAGTGGCTACACCTTC.

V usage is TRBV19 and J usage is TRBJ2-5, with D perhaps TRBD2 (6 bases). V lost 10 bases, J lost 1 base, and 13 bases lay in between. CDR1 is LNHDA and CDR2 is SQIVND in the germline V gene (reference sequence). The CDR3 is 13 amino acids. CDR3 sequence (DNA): TGTGCCACTATGGGAGGCCCCCAAGAGACCCAGTACTTC. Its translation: CATMGGPQETQYF.

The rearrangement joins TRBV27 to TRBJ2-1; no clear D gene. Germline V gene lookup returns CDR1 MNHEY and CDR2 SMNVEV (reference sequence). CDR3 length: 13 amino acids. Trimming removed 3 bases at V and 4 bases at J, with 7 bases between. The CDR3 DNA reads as TGTGCCAGCAGTTTCCTTGGTTACAATGAGCAGTTCTTC. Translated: CASSFLGYNEQFF.

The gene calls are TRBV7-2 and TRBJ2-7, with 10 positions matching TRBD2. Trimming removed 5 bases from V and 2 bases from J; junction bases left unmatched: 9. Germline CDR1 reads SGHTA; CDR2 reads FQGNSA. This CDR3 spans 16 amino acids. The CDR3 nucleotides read TGTGCCAGCAGCCCCCGTAGCGGGAGGATGGCCTACGAGCAGTACTTC. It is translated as CASSPRSGRMAYEQYF.

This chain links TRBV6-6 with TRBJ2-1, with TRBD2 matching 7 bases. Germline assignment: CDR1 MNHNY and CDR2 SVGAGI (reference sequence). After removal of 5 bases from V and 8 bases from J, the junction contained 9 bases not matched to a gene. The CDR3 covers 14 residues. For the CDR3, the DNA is TGTGCCAGCAGTCCCGGGGGAGGGCCCCATGAGCAGTTCTTC. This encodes CASSPGGGPHEQFF.

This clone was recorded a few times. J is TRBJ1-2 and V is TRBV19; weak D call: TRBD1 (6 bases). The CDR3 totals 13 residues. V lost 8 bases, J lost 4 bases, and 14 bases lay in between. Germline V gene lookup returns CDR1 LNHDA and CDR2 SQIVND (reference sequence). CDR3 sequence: CASHTGLGYGYTF. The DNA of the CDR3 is TGTGCCAGTCACACAGGGCTCGGCTATGGCTACACCTTC.

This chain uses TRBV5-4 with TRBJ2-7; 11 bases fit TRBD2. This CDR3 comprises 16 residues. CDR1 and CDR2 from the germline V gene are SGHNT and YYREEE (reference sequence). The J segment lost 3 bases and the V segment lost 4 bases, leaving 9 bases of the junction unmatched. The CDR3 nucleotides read TGTGCCAGCAGCCCCCGGACTAGCGGGTACCTCTACGAGCAGTACTTC. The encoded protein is CASSPRTSGYLYEQYF.

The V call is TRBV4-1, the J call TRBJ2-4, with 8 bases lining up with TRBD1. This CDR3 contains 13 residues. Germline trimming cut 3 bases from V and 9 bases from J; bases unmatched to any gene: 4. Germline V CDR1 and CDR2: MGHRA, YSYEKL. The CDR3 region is CASSHVQGGIQYF. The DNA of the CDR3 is TGCGCCAGCAGCCATGTACAGGGGGGCATTCAGTACTTC.

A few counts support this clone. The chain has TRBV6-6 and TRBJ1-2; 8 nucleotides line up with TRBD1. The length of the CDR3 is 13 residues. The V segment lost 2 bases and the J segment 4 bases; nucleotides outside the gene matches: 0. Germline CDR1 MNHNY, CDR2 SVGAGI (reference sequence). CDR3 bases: TGTGCCAGCAGTTACACAGGGGGCTATGGCTACACCTTC. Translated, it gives CASSYTGGYGYTF.

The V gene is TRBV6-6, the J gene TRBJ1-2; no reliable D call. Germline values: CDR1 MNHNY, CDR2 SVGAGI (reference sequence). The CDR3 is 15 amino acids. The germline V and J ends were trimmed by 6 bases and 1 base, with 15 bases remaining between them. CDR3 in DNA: TGTGCCAGCAGCACCATTGGTAGGGTTAACTATGGCTACACCTTC. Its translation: CASSTIGRVNYGYTF.

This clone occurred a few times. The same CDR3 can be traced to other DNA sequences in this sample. The DNA of the CDR3 is TGTGCCAGCAGTTACCGGACAAATGAAAAACTGTTTTTT. Translating gives CASSYRTNEKLFF. The V gene is TRBV6-5, the J gene TRBJ1-4, with D possibly matching TRBD1 (5 bases). CDR3 length: 13 amino acids. The V end lost 2 bases, the J end lost 5 bases, and 6 bases lay between the germline ends. The germline V gene has CDR1 MNHEY and CDR2 SVGAGI.